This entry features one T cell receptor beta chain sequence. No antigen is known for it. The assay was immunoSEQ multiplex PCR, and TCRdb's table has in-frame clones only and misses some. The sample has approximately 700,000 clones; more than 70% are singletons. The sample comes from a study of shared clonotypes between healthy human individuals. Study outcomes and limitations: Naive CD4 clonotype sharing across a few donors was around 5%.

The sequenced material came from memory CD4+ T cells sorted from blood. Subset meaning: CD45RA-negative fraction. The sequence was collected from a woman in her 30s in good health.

CDR3: CASRRGSSYEQYF. In DNA form, the CDR3 reads TGCGCCAGCCGTCGGGGAAGCTCCTACGAGCAGTACTTC. The chain links TRBV5-1 to TRBJ2-7, with a tentative D call TRBD2 (5 bases). CDR1 is SGHRS and CDR2 is YFSETQ in the germline V gene. V was shortened by 7 bases and J by 0 bases, with 11 bases between the two germline ends. The CDR3 contains 13 residues.